Given below is one T cell receptor beta chain in context. The antigen it binds to is not known. One base away there is no much larger clone; base qualities are not given. This record comes from a study of blood T cell repertoires in COVID-19 (dated by TCRdb to about 2020). Background for the entire study: Samples from collaborators originated in the United States, Italy and Spain and spanned both the acute and convalescent phases of COVID-19. The prospective study material was composed of cDNA or gDNA derived from T cells, B-cell-depleted T cells, or PBMCs. Deeply sampled blood TCRbeta repertoires from subjects exposed to, actively infected with, or recovered from COVID-19 were included in the dataset. The repertoires were released in a freely available public database meant as a resource for research on the immune response to SARS-CoV-2. The samples were drawn from two sources: the first 160 participants of the ongoing ImmuneRACE study, and some 1,300 subjects contributed by 6 global collaborators. A de-identified subject ID, COVID-19 status, age in years and sex were almost always included in the sample metadata. Where available, HLA class I and class II types were obtained from metadata supplied by the sample provider rather than from assay-based typing. Results and caveats for the whole study, not just this receptor: Clinical and demographic metadata were provided uncurated, with the amount varying by source and participant.

In Seattle, one collaborating source enrolled patients while the infection was active and tracked those patients longitudinally over the course of disease. Collaborating institutions collected whole blood in K2EDTA tubes following their own protocols. Collaborator samples were shipped for TCRbeta analysis as frozen whole blood, isolated PBMCs, or DNA extracted from either sample type. After removal of 5 bases from V and 3 bases from J, the junction retains 2 bases not matched to a gene. CDR1 SEHNR and CDR2 FQNEAQ are derived from the germline V gene (reference sequence). CDR3 length: 13 amino acids, cysteine to phenylalanine. Only the CDR3 DNA stays, 39 bases, in frame from base 1. TCRbeta CDR3 regions were amplified from genomic DNA by means of the immunoSEQ Assay, a bias-controlled multiplex PCR. Per the original workflow: The number of nucleated cells in each sample was estimated by amplification of reference gene primers within the assay. Sequence reads were collapsed and filtered to measure the absolute abundance of every unique TCRbeta CDR3 rearrangement. For each sample, productive Simpson clonality was calculated as the square root of Simpson's diversity index across productive rearrangements. In TCRdb, the immuneACCESS table is reduced to in-frame sequences with V and J assigned. These tables do not hold every clone; where another copy was compared, an unresolved V gene accounts for under half, and the others remain unexplained. V and J calls and clone size come straight from that table; D and trimming were deduced from the DNA. The sample records 300,000 to 400,000 clones, about 87% of which are singletons. The ten largest make up 2.3% of the sample.

The rearrangement combines TRBV7-9 with TRBJ2-5; TRBD2 agrees with 8 junctional bases. Sequencing used peripheral blood. The source is a woman aged 55-70 years with COVID-19, enrolled during active disease. The DNA sequence is as follows: TGTGCCAGCAGCCCCGGGGGGGAAGAGACCCAGTACTTC. It encodes CASSPGGEETQYF.